Below are 23 T cell receptor beta chains sequenced from a single sample in a study of blood T cells in healthy people across ages. Primed by a sample-barcoded 5' primer and a J-beta primer mix, a second PCR proceeded for about 6 to 11 cycles. TCRdb processed the 5' RACE reads anew with MiXCR; each CDR3 protein has one entry. The sample records 380,000 or so distinct CDR3 sequences, more than 45% being singletons. What was sequenced was blood. The receptors come from a man aged 55 to 70 in good health.

The chain employs TRBV20-1 and TRBJ2-3; D remains unclear. V lost 7 bases to trimming and J lost 7 bases, with 12 bases between them. This CDR3 has 11 residues. CDR1 DFQATT and CDR2 SNEGSKA come from the germline V gene (reference sequence). The CDR3 is CSDKVTNTQYF. The DNA for the CDR3 is TGCAGTGATAAAGTAACAAATACGCAGTATTTT.

The chain has TRBV3-1 and TRBJ2-1; 13 nucleotides match TRBD2. Looked up from germline, CDR1 is LGHDT and CDR2 is YNNKEL (reference sequence). The CDR3 loop spans 20 amino acids. The junction had 12 bases not matched to a gene; V was cut back by 4 bases and J by 0 bases. This CDR3 is CASSRRLPGLAGSSYNEQFF. Here the CDR3 DNA reads TGTGCCAGCAGCCGAAGACTTCCGGGACTAGCGGGGAGCTCCTACAATGAGCAGTTCTTC.

This clonotype has at least ten counts. The chain recombines TRBV5-1 with TRBJ2-3; TRBD2 matches at 8 bases. The ends lost 7 bases at V and 3 bases at J; junction bases unmatched: 13. This CDR3 has 16 residues. Germline assignment: CDR1 SGHRS and CDR2 YFSETQ. CDR3 nucleotides: TGCGCCAGCGGAGAGAGGGCGGGGGGTCCTACAGATACGCAGTATTTT. Translation gives CASGERAGGPTDTQYF.

This chain links TRBV4-1 with TRBJ2-3; TRBD1 matches 8 bases. Looked up from germline, CDR1 is MGHRA and CDR2 is YSYEKL. Trimming cost V 4 bases and J 13 bases; bases outside gene matches: 10. CDR3 length: 13 residues. CDR3 amino acids: CASSRELRGREYF. CDR3 in DNA: TGCGCCAGCAGCCGCGAGCTCAGGGGGCGCGAGTATTTT.

DNA of the CDR3: TGTGCCAGCAGTCGGGACAGCTACTCAAACTATGGCTACACCTTC. Its protein is CASSRDSYSNYGYTF. The V gene is TRBV6-2 or TRBV6-3, the J gene TRBJ1-2; 7 bases are a match to TRBD1. The CDR3 covers 15 residues. After removal of 5 bases from V and 2 bases from J, the junction contained 8 bases not matched to a gene. Germline V gene sequence: CDR1 MNHEY, CDR2 SVGEGT.

This clonotype was detected a few times. The V gene is TRBV4-3, the J gene TRBJ2-3; TRBD2 agrees at 7 bases. This CDR3 spans 16 amino acids. V trimming: 0 bases; J trimming: 5 bases; junction bases outside the gene matches: 8. Germline V gene sequence: CDR1 LGHNA, CDR2 YSLEER. The CDR3 here is CASSQDGGGRGDTQYF. DNA of the CDR3: TGCGCCAGCAGCCAAGATGGGGGAGGGAGGGGAGATACGCAGTATTTT.

This rearrangement joins TRBV20-1 to TRBJ2-1; 15 bases agree with TRBD2. Unmatched junction bases numbered 11, after V lost 6 bases and J lost 8 bases. CDR1 is DFQATT, CDR2 SNEGSKA, per germline (reference sequence). The length of the CDR3 is 16 residues. The CDR3 DNA follows: TGCAGTGCCTCCGGACTAGCGGGAGGGCAGTGGGATGAGCAGTTCTTC. As protein: CSASGLAGGQWDEQFF.

For the CDR3, the DNA is TGTGCCACAAAGGGGAGTACGCAGTATTTT. Translated, it gives CATKGSTQYF. The chain joins TRBV28 to TRBJ2-3; the D gene could be TRBD1 or TRBD2 (5 bases each). CDR1 MDHEN and CDR2 SYDVKM come from the germline V gene. V shed 10 bases and J shed 8 bases, with 10 bases lying between them. The CDR3 loop spans 10 amino acids.

The chain employs TRBV2 and TRBJ1-1; D gene uncertain. The CDR3 totals 15 residues. Trimming removed 2 bases from V and 0 bases from J, with 10 bases in between. Germline-derived CDR1 and CDR2 are SNHLY and FYNNEI. The CDR3 spells CASSEYGNLNTEAFF. CDR3 sequence (DNA): TGTGCCAGCAGTGAATACGGCAACCTGAACACTGAAGCTTTCTTT. Using reference TRBV2 and TRBJ1-1 for the parts outside the CDR3, the full variable domain is EPEVTQTPSHQVTQMGQEVILRCVPISNHLYFYWYRQILGQKVEFLVSFYNNEISEKSEIFDDQFSVERPDGSNFTLKIRSTKLEDSAMYFCASSEYGNLNTEAFFGQGTRLTVV.

This clonotype was counted between two and nine times. This chain connects TRBV5-1 to TRBJ2-1, with D possibly being TRBD1 (6 bases). The CDR3 contains 12 residues. V lost 4 bases and J 7 bases, leaving 9 bases between the germline ends. Germline CDR1 and CDR2: SGHRS and YFSETQ. Here the CDR3 DNA reads TGCGCCAGCAGCAGGACAGAGAATGAGCAGTTCTTC. It encodes CASSRTENEQFF.

Only one count was recorded for this clonotype. A much larger clone sits a single nucleotide away, making a read error possible. This rearrangement joins TRBV5-5 to TRBJ2-3; 7 nucleotides align to TRBD1. This CDR3 is 18 amino acids long. CDR1 is SGHKS and CDR2 is YYEKEE in the germline V gene (reference sequence). The DNA for the CDR3 is TGTGCCAGCAGCAGATTGAACCGGGACAGAGTTAGCACAGATACGCGGTATTTT. Its protein product is CASSRLNRDRVSTDTRYF.

This chain joins TRBV5-6 and TRBJ2-2, with D unclear. Germline-derived CDR1 and CDR2 are SGHDT and YYEEEE. The CDR3 runs 15 residues. V dropped 4 bases and J dropped 3 bases, with 13 bases sitting between them. The CDR3 nucleotides are TGTGCCAGCAGCGGTTTGGCGAGATACACCGGGGAGCTGTTTTTT. Translating it yields CASSGLARYTGELFF.

CDR3 loop: CASSSRQNREKLFF. CDR3 DNA sequence: TGTGCCAGCAGCTCCAGACAGAACCGGGAAAAACTGTTTTTT. The chain is built from TRBV7-9 and TRBJ1-4; tentatively, D is TRBD1 (5 bases). Trimming pared 4 bases from V and 8 bases from J, leaving 14 bases between. The CDR3 is made up of 14 amino acids. Germline lookup yields CDR1 SEHNR and CDR2 FQNEAQ (reference sequence).

V is TRBV29-1 and J is TRBJ2-2; 9 bases line up with TRBD2. This CDR3 has 14 amino acids. With 7 bases clipped from V and 4 bases from J, the junction kept 7 bases outside the gene matches. Germline loops: CDR1 SQVTM, CDR2 ANQGSEA. CDR3 DNA sequence: TGCAGCGCGGAAAGCGGGGGGAGCACCGGGGAGCTGTTTTTT. It is translated as CSAESGGSTGELFF.

V gene TRBV4-1 combines with J gene TRBJ2-2, with D possibly matching TRBD2 (5 bases). Per germline, CDR1 MGHRA and CDR2 YSYEKL. Deletions cut 0 bases from V and 5 bases from J, with 13 bases between. This CDR3 contains 16 residues. CDR3: CASSQDTGIRTGELFF. DNA of the CDR3: TGCGCCAGCAGCCAAGACACCGGGATAAGGACCGGGGAGCTGTTTTTT.

The rearrangement links TRBV20-1 to TRBJ1-1; TRBD1 matches at 9 bases. This CDR3 comprises 14 residues. The trim removed 3 bases at V and 4 bases at J, leaving 6 bases unmatched. Germline V gene lookup returns CDR1 DFQATT and CDR2 SNEGSKA (reference sequence). This chain's CDR3 is CSARGTGFGTEAFF. DNA of the CDR3: TGCAGTGCTAGGGGGACAGGGTTTGGCACTGAAGCTTTCTTT.

This chain joins TRBV7-2 and TRBJ2-5; D perhaps matches TRBD2 (5 bases). The length of the CDR3 is 15 residues. The V end lost 5 bases, the J end lost 1 base, and 14 bases lay between the germline ends. Germline CDR1 SGHTA, CDR2 FQGNSA. CDR3 protein: CASSSGRAAQETQYF. The CDR3 region has the DNA TGTGCCAGCAGCAGCGGACGGGCCGCCCAAGAGACCCAGTACTTC.

This chain uses TRBV15 with TRBJ2-5, with D tentatively TRBD1 or TRBD2 (6 bases each). Germline CDR1 and CDR2: LNHNV and YYDKDF (reference sequence). The CDR3 has 13 amino acids. V lost 4 bases and J 3 bases, leaving 9 bases between the germline ends. The CDR3 DNA is TGTGCCACCAGCAAGGGGGGCGAAGAGACCCAGTACTTC. It is translated as CATSKGGEETQYF. Complete variable domain (other parts from reference TRBV15 and TRBJ2-5): DAMVIQNPRYQVTQFGKPVTLSCSQTLNHNVMYWYQQKSSQAPKLLFHYYDKDFNNEADTPDNFQSRRPNTSFCFLDIRSPGLGDTAMYLCATSKGGEETQYFGPGTRLLVL.

The chain couples TRBV7-8 to TRBJ1-1; possible D gene TRBD1, 5 bases. The CDR3 runs to 15 residues. From germline, CDR1 is SGHVS and CDR2 FQNEAQ. Trimming took 5 bases from V and 0 from J, leaving 13 bases between them. CDR3 residues: CASSPKGAMNTEAFF. The CDR3, as DNA: TGTGCCAGCAGCCCTAAAGGGGCTATGAACACTGAAGCTTTCTTT.

V usage is TRBV29-1 and J usage is TRBJ1-2; 7 bases are shared with TRBD1. Germline trimming cut 4 bases from V and 10 bases from J; bases unmatched to any gene: 12. Germline V lookup: CDR1 SQVTM, CDR2 ANQGSEA. The CDR3 loop spans 13 amino acids. The CDR3 loop is CSVARGRGDDYTF. For the CDR3, the DNA is TGCAGCGTTGCTCGAGGCAGGGGGGATGACTACACCTTC. The entire variable domain, with the rest obtained from reference TRBV29-1 and TRBJ1-2, is as follows: SAVISQKPSRDICQRGTSLTIQCQVDSQVTMMFWYRQQPGQSLTLIATANQGSEATYESGFVIDKFPISRPNLTFSTLTVSNMSPEDSSIYLCSVARGRGDDYTFGSGTRLTVV.

A few counts support this clonotype. The J gene is TRBJ2-5, the V gene TRBV10-3, with D tentatively TRBD1 (7 bases). There are 15 residues in the CDR3. V was trimmed by 2 bases and J by 4 bases, leaving 14 bases between them. The germline V gene encodes CDR1 ENHRY and CDR2 SYGVKD. CDR3 nucleotide sequence: TGTGCCATCAGTGAGGGACAGGAGGGACGAGAGACCCAGTACTTC. Translated, it gives CAISEGQEGRETQYF.

The chain joins TRBV6-1 to TRBJ2-3; perhaps TRBD2 as D (6 bases). Germline CDR1 MNHNS, CDR2 SASEGT. CDR3 length equals 15 residues. V dropped 0 bases and J dropped 2 bases, with 9 bases sitting between them. The CDR3 protein is CASSEAAGLTDTQYF. CDR3 in DNA: TGTGCCAGCAGTGAAGCCGCGGGACTCACAGATACGCAGTATTTT.

Only a few counts were recorded for this clonotype. The V and J genes are TRBV28 and TRBJ2-7, with a weak D call TRBD2 (6 bases). Germline CDR1 and CDR2: MDHEN and SYDVKM. The V and J ends lost 6 bases and 7 bases respectively, with 22 bases between them. The CDR3 spans 15 residues. The CDR3 nucleotides are TGTGCCAGCAGACCTCTAGCGCCCCGTGGGGATGAGCAGTACTTC. Its protein is CASRPLAPRGDEQYF.